This entry is about one T cell receptor (beta chain). Enrollment of patients from Seattle took place during active infection, with longitudinal follow-up. Germline values: CDR1 SGHDN, CDR2 FVKESK. The ends were cut back, 4 bases at V and 6 bases at J, with 18 bases in the middle. The CDR3 consists of 15 residues. This sample was taken from a study of blood T cell repertoires in COVID-19. Study-level information: The samples span acute and convalescent COVID-19 from the United States, Italy and Spain.

Repertoires were generated with immunoSEQ multiplex PCR, while TCRdb's copy carries only in-frame clones and drops some. The data contain around 270,000 clones, under 85% of them seen just once; the ten biggest clones take up about 1%. The TCR was taken from a human donor with COVID-19, enrolled during active disease. The donor label of this sample is uncertain. The chain has TRBV14 and TRBJ1-2, with D perhaps matching TRBD1 (6 bases). The specimen sequenced was peripheral blood. The CDR3 DNA reads as TGTGCCAGCAGCCCTCATATAGGACAGCAACATGGCTACACCTTC. It specifies CASSPHIGQQHGYTF.